This T cell receptor (beta chain) was sequenced for a study of cytotoxic CD8 clonotypes in ibrutinib-treated CLL. This clone was seen once. Its target is not known. The protocol was immunoSEQ multiplex PCR, while the TCRdb copy is restricted to in-frame clones and leaves out a portion. The repertoire holds roughly 24,000 clones, with 68% as singletons. Germline V gene sequence: CDR1 SNHLY, CDR2 FYNNEI. V dropped 9 bases and J dropped 0 bases, with 5 bases sitting between them. This CDR3 comprises 11 residues. Study-level findings and limits: Clonality was higher at ibrutinib response and returned toward baseline at progression. There were few public clonotypes, and on treatment they contracted or stayed stable.

The sequence derives from a human donor with chronic lymphocytic leukemia. Sequences were derived from PBMCs, sampled after 24 months of ibrutinib treatment. The chain recombines TRBV2 with TRBJ1-1; no clear D. The CDR3 sequence is CASAVNTEAFF. CDR3 nucleotide sequence: TGTGCCAGTGCAGTGAACACTGAAGCTTTCTTT. Supplemented by reference TRBV2 and TRBJ1-1, the full variable domain reads EPEVTQTPSHQVTQMGQEVILRCVPISNHLYFYWYRQILGQKVEFLVSFYNNEISEKSEIFDDQFSVERPDGSNFTLKIRSTKLEDSAMYFCASAVNTEAFFGQGTRLTVV.